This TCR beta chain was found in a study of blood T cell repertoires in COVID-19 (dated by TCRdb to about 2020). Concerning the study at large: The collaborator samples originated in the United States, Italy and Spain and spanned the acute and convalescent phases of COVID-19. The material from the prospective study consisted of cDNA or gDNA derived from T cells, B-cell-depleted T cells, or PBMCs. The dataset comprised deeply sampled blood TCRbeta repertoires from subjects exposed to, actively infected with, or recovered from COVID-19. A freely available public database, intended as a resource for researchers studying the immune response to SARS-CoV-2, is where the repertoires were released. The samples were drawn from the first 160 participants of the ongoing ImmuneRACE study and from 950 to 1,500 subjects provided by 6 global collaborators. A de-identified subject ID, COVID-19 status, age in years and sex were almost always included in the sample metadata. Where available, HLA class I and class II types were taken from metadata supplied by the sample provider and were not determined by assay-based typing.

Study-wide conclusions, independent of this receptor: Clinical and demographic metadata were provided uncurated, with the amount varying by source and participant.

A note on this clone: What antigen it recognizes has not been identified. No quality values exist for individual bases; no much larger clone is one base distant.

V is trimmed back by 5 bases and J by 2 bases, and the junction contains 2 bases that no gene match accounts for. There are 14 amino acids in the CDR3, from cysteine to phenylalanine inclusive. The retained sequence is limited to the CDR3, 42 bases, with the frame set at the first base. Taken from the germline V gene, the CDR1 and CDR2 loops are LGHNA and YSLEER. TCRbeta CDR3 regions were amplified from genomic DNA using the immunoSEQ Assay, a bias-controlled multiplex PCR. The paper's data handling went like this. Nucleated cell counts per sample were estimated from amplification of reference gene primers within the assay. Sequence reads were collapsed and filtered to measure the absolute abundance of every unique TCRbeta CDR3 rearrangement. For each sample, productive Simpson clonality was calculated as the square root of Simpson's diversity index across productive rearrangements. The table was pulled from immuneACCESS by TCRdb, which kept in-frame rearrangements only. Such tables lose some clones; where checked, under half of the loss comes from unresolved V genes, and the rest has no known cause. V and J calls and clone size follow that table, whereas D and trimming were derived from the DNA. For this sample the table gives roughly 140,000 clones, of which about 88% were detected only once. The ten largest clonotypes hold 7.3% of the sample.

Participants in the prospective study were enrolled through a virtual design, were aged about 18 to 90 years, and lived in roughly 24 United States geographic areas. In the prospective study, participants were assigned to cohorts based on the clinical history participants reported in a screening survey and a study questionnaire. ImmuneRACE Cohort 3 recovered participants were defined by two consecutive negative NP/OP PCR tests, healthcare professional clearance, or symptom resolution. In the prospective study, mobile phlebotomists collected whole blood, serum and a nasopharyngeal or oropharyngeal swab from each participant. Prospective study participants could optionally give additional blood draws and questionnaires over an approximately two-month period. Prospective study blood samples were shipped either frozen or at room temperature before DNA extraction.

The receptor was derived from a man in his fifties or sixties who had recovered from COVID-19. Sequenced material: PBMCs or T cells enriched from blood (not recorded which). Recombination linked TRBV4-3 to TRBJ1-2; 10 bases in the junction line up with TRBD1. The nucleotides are TGCGCCAGCAGCTCGGGACAGGGGAACTATGGCTACACCTTC. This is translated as CASSSGQGNYGYTF.